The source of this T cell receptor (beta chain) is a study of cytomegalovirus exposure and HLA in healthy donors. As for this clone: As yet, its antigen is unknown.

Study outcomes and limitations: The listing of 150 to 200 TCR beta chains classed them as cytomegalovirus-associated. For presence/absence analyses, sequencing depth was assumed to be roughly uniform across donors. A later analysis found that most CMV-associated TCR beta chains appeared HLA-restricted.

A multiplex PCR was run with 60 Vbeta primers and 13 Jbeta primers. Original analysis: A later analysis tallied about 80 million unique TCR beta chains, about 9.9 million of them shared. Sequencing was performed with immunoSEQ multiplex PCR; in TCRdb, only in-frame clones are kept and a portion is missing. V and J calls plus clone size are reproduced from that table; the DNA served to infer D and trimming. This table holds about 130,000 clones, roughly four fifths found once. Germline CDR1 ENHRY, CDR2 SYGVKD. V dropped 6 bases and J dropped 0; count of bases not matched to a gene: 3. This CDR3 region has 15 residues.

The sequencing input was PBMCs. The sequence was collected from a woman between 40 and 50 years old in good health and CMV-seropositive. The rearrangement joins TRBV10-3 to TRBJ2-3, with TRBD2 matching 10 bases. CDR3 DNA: TGTGCCATCAGCCTAGCGGGGGCTAGCACAGATACGCAGTATTTT. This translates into CAISLAGASTDTQYF.